The T cell receptor (beta chain) described here comes from a study of tumor and adjacent non-tumor tissue in lung cancer. TCRbeta libraries were built with three rounds of nested PCR, modified from ARM-PCR. MiXCR was run by TCRdb on the multiplex PCR reads, yielding one entry per CDR3 protein. The sample holds around 79,000 distinct CDR3 sequences; 72% are singletons and the top ten take around 9.5%. To note about this clonotype: This may stem from a read error, because a much larger clone lies one nucleotide away.

This sample's RNA came from whole unsorted tissue. CDR1 is DFQATT, CDR2 SNEGSKA, per germline (reference sequence). The CDR3 consists of 10 residues. The sequence was obtained from a woman aged 40 to 55 with non-small cell lung cancer. J is TRBJ1-2 and V is TRBV20-1, with 10 bases identical to TRBD1. Sequences were obtained from lung tumor tissue. The CDR3 sequence is CGANGQGVSF. CDR3 nucleotide sequence: TGCGGTGCTAATGGACAGGGGGTCAGCTTC.